What follows are 25 T cell receptor beta chains derived from one specimen sequenced in a study of tumor-infiltrating lymphocytes in primary liver carcinoma. With a constant-region primer, TCR beta cDNA was made from approximately 520 ng of total RNA. Generation of the TCR beta libraries relied on three nested multiplex PCR rounds using slightly modified ARM-PCR. The study ran its first two PCR rounds for roughly 9 cycles each, using TRBV1-TRBV30 forward primers and a C-beta reverse primer. TCRdb re-called the multiplex PCR reads through MiXCR, storing one row per CDR3 protein. This table has 320,000 or so distinct CDR3 sequences, over 55% appearing once. The researchers obtained blood RNA from unsorted whole blood and also extracted germline DNA. Sequences were obtained from peripheral blood. Source of these receptors: a man in his forties or fifties with primary liver carcinoma and hepatitis B virus infection.

Points on this clonotype: The junction departs from germline at one end; a sequencing error may be responsible. The chain joins TRBV12-3 or TRBV12-4 to TRBJ2-5; TRBD1 or TRBD2 may be the D gene (5 bases each). CDR3 length equals 14 residues. This CDR3 is CASSLTRDQKTQHF. For the CDR3, the DNA is TGTGCCAGCAGTTTAACGAGGGACCAAAAGACCCAGCACTTC.

A remark on this clonotype: This could be a read error, since a much larger clone is one nucleotide away. The genes are TRBV6-1 and TRBJ2-1; no firm D call. The CDR3 extends over 17 amino acids. V was trimmed by 6 bases and J by 0 bases, leaving 18 bases between them. Germline values: CDR1 MNHNS, CDR2 SASEGT. This CDR3 reads CASSEKEYYGSYNEQFF. For the CDR3, the DNA is TGTGCCAGCAGCGAAAAGGAGTACTACGGCTCCTACAATGAGCAGTTCTTC.

The V and J genes are TRBV10-3 and TRBJ1-1, with D possibly matching TRBD1 (6 bases). Trimming pared 7 bases from V and 5 bases from J, leaving 20 bases between. This CDR3 region has 15 residues. Per the germline V gene, CDR1 is ENHRY and CDR2 is SYGVKD. The CDR3 protein is CAITMGPPRGTEAFF. The CDR3, as DNA: TGTGCCATCACCATGGGACCTCCGAGGGGGACTGAAGCTTTCTTT.

In this sample, this clonotype turned up a few times. V gene TRBV28 combines with J gene TRBJ2-3, with D possibly TRBD1 on 5 matching bases. Germline CDR1 and CDR2: MDHEN and SYDVKM. V lost 7 bases and J lost 3, with 14 bases in between. This CDR3 is built from 14 residues. The CDR3 DNA sequence: TGTGCCAGCATCGCCCAGGGCGGAACAGATACGCAGTATTTT. Its protein is CASIAQGGTDTQYF.

About this clonotype: A read error may be the cause here, since a much bigger clone is one base away. The chain is built from TRBV4-2 and TRBJ1-6; D gene ambiguous. Looked up from germline, CDR1 is LGHNA and CDR2 is YNFKEQ. The length of the CDR3 is 14 residues. The V and J ends lost 7 bases and 6 bases respectively, with 13 bases between them. The CDR3 sequence is CASNLSSANSPLHF. CDR3 sequence (DNA): TGTGCCAGCAACCTTAGCAGTGCTAATTCACCCCTCCACTTT.

For this clonotype: One junction end does not reproduce the germline sequence, and a read error may be involved. The rearrangement uses TRBV5-5 and TRBJ2-7; D is tentatively TRBD1 or TRBD2 (7 bases each). The CDR3 runs to 17 residues. The germline V gene encodes CDR1 SGHKS and CDR2 YYEKEE (reference sequence). This CDR3 reads CAISWRATGRVSYEQYF. CDR3 coding DNA: TGTGCCATCAGCTGGAGGGCGACAGGGAGGGTCAGCTACGAGCAGTACTTC.

About this clonotype itself: A much larger clonotype is one base distant, so this may be a read error. The V and J genes are TRBV29-1 and TRBJ2-6; D gene ambiguous. The germline V and J ends were trimmed by 4 bases and 0 bases, with 10 bases remaining between them. The CDR3 has 15 residues. The germline gives CDR1 SQVTM, CDR2 ANQGSEA. CDR3 amino acids: CSVGYSSSGANVLTF. Written as DNA, the CDR3 is TGCAGCGTTGGGTACAGTAGCTCTGGGGCCAACGTCCTGACTTTC.

This clonotype was seen only once. The rearrangement uses TRBV28 and TRBJ2-5; 10 bases are a match to TRBD2. The CDR3 runs to 15 residues. Germline lookup yields CDR1 MDHEN and CDR2 SYDVKM. The junction had 9 bases not matched to a gene; V was cut back by 6 bases and J by 5 bases. CDR3 in amino acids: CASRGASGGLETQYF. The CDR3, as DNA: TGTGCCAGCAGGGGGGCTAGCGGGGGTCTGGAGACCCAGTACTTC.

About this clonotype: A junction end diverges from the germline sequence, so it may reflect a read error. The chain combines TRBV12-3 or TRBV12-4 with TRBJ2-5; D uncertain. The CDR3 runs to 14 residues. The CDR3 nucleotides are TGTGTCAGCAGTTTCCCGCCTTATAAAGAGACCCAGTACTTC. It specifies CVSSFPPYKETQYF.

This clonotype was observed at least ten times. The V gene is TRBV29-1, the J gene TRBJ2-5; 13 nucleotides align to TRBD2. CDR3 size: 13 residues. Germline V gene data show CDR1 as SQVTM and CDR2 as ANQGSEA. Losses at the gene ends were 4 bases for V and 4 bases for J; bases not matched to a gene: 0. The CDR3 is CSVGTSGRETQYF. CDR3 bases: TGCAGCGTTGGGACTAGCGGGAGAGAGACCCAGTACTTC. The full variable domain, in which reference TRBV29-1 and TRBJ2-5 provide the parts outside the CDR3, is SAVISQKPSRDICQRGTSLTIQCQVDSQVTMMFWYRQQPGQSLTLIATANQGSEATYESGFVIDKFPISRPNLTFSTLTVSNMSPEDSSIYLCSVGTSGRETQYFGPGTRLLVL.

The chain is built from TRBV24-1 and TRBJ2-5, with D possibly TRBD1 on 6 matching bases. Trimming removed 6 bases from V and 1 base from J, with 8 bases in between. CDR3 length: 13 amino acids. Germline loops: CDR1 KGHDR, CDR2 SFDVKD. CDR3 DNA: TGTGCCACCAGTCGGACAGTCCAAGAGACCCAGTACTTC. Encoded protein: CATSRTVQETQYF.

Details on this clonotype: This sequence may be a read error, since a much larger clone differs from it by one base. The chain links TRBV12-3 or TRBV12-4 to TRBJ2-5, with D maybe TRBD1 (6 bases). The CDR3 spans 14 residues. The CDR3 region has the DNA TGTGCCAGCAGTGACAACAGGGCCCAAGAGACCCGGTACTTC. Translating it yields CASSDNRAQETRYF.

Comment on this clonotype: Just one base apart from a much larger clone, this may be a read error. This sequence joins TRBV6-1 and TRBJ2-7, with D perhaps matching TRBD1 (6 bases). The CDR3 is 12 amino acids. Germline lookup yields CDR1 MNHNS and CDR2 SASEGT. CDR3 amino acids: CASKGHFYEPYF. As DNA, the CDR3 is TGTGCCAGCAAGGGACACTTCTACGAGCCGTACTTC.

This clonotype was observed a handful of times. This chain uses TRBV28 with TRBJ2-3; D is possibly TRBD2 (5 bases). Trimming cost V 4 bases and J 5 bases, with 13 bases left between them. CDR1 MDHEN and CDR2 SYDVKM come from the germline V gene. This CDR3 has 14 amino acids. CDR3 region: CASSSPMSGDTQYF. The CDR3 coding sequence is TGTGCCAGCAGTTCTCCCATGAGCGGAGATACGCAGTATTTT. Filled out from reference TRBV28 and TRBJ2-3, the complete variable domain reads DVKVTQSSRYLVKRTGEKVFLECVQDMDHENMFWYRQDPGLGLRLIYFSYDVKMKEKGDIPEGYSVSREKKERFSLILESASTNQTSMYLCASSSPMSGDTQYFGPGTRLTVL.

With respect to this clonotype: A much larger clone differs by one base, so this may be a read error. The V gene is TRBV4-1, the J gene TRBJ1-1; 11 positions agree with TRBD1. The germline CDR1 and CDR2 sequences are MGHRA and YSYEKL. This CDR3 region has 16 residues. CDR3 residues: CASSQDLGQGGTEGFF. The CDR3 region has the DNA TGTGCCAGCAGCCAAGACTTGGGACAGGGGGGAACTGAAGGTTTCTTT.

For this clonotype: A clone one base away is much larger, so this may be a read error. The genes are TRBV4-1 and TRBJ1-5; D is unresolved. Per the germline V gene, CDR1 is MGHRA and CDR2 is YSYEKL. The CDR3 is 17 residues long. CDR3 residues: CANSQDTGQAINQPQHF. CDR3 nucleotides: TGCGCCAACAGCCAAGATACTGGTCAGGCTATTAATCAGCCCCAGCATTTT.

The chain joins TRBV14 to TRBJ2-1; TRBD2 is a possible D gene (7 bases). Germline assignment: CDR1 SGHDN and CDR2 FVKESK. With 5 bases removed from V and 2 bases from J, the gap between germline ends came to 16 bases. The CDR3 consists of 16 residues. As DNA, the CDR3 is TGTGCCAGCAGCACCCAAGGGGGGGTCACCTACAATGAGCAGTTCTTC. This codes for CASSTQGGVTYNEQFF. Filled out from reference TRBV14 and TRBJ2-1, the complete variable domain reads EAGVTQFPSHSVIEKGQTVTLRCDPISGHDNLYWYRRVMGKEIKFLLHFVKESKQDESGMPNNRFLAERTGGTYSTLKVQPAELEDSGVYFCASSTQGGVTYNEQFFGPGTRLTVL.

V is TRBV2 and J is TRBJ1-4; D ambiguous. CDR1 SNHLY and CDR2 FYNNEI come from the germline V gene. CDR3 size: 15 residues. V lost 11 bases to trimming and J lost 2 bases, with 18 bases between them. The CDR3 bases are TGTGCCTCCGCCCGAGAACAGTCCACTAATGAAAAACTGTTTTTT. It specifies CASAREQSTNEKLFF.

The V call is TRBV5-6, the J call TRBJ2-7, with 7 bases that match TRBD2. Germline V gene sequence: CDR1 SGHDT, CDR2 YYEEEE. The length of the CDR3 is 14 residues. Losses at the gene ends were 4 bases for V and 4 bases for J; bases not matched to a gene: 8. CDR3 coding DNA: TGTGCCAGCAGCCCGGCTGGGCGGGAGTACGAGCAGTACTTC. It translates to CASSPAGREYEQYF.

The chain links TRBV5-4 to TRBJ2-2; TRBD1 might be the D (6 bases). V lost 3 bases, J lost 7 bases, and 22 bases lay in between. Looked up from germline, CDR1 is SGHNT and CDR2 is YYREEE (reference sequence). This CDR3 spans 17 amino acids. The CDR3 protein is CASSSRAQRARGGELFF. The CDR3 coding sequence is TGTGCCAGCAGCTCAAGGGCACAGAGGGCCAGGGGCGGGGAGCTGTTTTTT.

This clonotype was counted at least ten times. The chain recombines TRBV4-1 with TRBJ1-1, with 7 bases aligning to TRBD1. Germline-derived CDR1 and CDR2 are MGHRA and YSYEKL. CDR3 length: 12 residues. J lost 7 bases, V lost 5 bases, and 4 bases had no gene match. The CDR3 nucleotides are TGCGCCAGCAGCTACCGGGACAGTGAAGCTTTCTTT. Amino acids: CASSYRDSEAFF.

This clonotype has a single count. J is TRBJ1-3 and V is TRBV6-6; tentatively, D is TRBD1 (5 bases). The ends were cut back, 3 bases at V and 11 bases at J, with 11 bases in the middle. The CDR3 contains 12 residues. CDR1 is MNHNY and CDR2 is SVGAGI in the germline V gene (reference sequence). Written as DNA, the CDR3 is TGTGCCAGCAGTTATGGGCAGGGCGCCATATATTTT. It specifies CASSYGQGAIYF.

This clonotype occurred once. For the CDR3, the DNA is TGTGCCAGCACCAGGGACAGGGCTGACTTGGACAATGAGCAGTTCTTC. Its protein product is CASTRDRADLDNEQFF. The chain joins TRBV6-1 to TRBJ2-1, with TRBD1 identical over 9 bases. This CDR3 has 16 residues. From germline, CDR1 is MNHNS and CDR2 SASEGT. Losses at the gene ends were 7 bases for V and 5 bases for J; bases not matched to a gene: 12.

This clonotype was recorded only once. With a much larger clone just one base away, this may be a read error. The V gene is TRBV4-2, the J gene TRBJ2-7, with D perhaps matching TRBD2 (5 bases). In germline, CDR1 is LGHNA, CDR2 YNFKEQ. The CDR3 has 13 amino acids. Trimming shortened V by 5 bases and J by 6 bases, and 14 bases separated the two germline ends. The CDR3 DNA sequence: TGTGCCAGCAGCGAGAAGAGGGTAGGCGAGCAGTACTTC. Translation gives CASSEKRVGEQYF.

CDR3 amino acids: CASSLTSGGGYEQYF. The CDR3 DNA is TGTGCCAGCAGCCTGACTAGCGGAGGCGGCTACGAGCAGTACTTC. The chain carries TRBV5-4 and TRBJ2-7, with TRBD2 matching over 9 bases. Losses at the gene ends were 4 bases for V and 3 bases for J; bases not matched to a gene: 8. CDR3 size: 15 residues. The V gene's germline CDR1 is SGHNT and CDR2 YYREEE (reference sequence).